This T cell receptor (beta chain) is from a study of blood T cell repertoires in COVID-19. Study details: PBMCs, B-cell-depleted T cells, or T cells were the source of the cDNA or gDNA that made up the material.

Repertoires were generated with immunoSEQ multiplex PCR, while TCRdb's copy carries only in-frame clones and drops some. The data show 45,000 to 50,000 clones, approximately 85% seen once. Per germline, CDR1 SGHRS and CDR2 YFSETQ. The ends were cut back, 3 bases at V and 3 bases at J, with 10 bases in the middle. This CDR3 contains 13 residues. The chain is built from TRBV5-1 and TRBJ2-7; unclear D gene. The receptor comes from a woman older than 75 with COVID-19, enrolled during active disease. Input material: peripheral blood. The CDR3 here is CASSWQASYEQYF. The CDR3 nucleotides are TGCGCCAGCAGCTGGCAGGCGAGCTACGAGCAGTACTTC.